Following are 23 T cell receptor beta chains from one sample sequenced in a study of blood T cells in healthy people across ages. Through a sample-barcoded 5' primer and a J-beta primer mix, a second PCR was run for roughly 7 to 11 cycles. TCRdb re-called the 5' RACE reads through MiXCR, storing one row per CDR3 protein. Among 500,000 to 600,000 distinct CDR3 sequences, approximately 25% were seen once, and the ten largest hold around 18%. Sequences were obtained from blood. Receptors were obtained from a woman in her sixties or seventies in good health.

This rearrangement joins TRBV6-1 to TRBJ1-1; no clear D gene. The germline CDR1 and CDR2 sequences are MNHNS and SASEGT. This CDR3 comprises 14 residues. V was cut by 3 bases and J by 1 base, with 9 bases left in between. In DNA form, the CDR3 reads TGTGCCAGCAGTGACATTGGGAGGAACACTGAAGCTTTCTTT. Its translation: CASSDIGRNTEAFF.

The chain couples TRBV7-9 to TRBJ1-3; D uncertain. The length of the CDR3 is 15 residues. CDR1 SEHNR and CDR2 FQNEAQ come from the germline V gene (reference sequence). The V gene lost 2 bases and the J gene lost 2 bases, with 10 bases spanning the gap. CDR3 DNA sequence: TGTGCCAGCAGCTTATCAGCCACAACTGGAAACACCATATATTTT. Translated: CASSLSATTGNTIYF.

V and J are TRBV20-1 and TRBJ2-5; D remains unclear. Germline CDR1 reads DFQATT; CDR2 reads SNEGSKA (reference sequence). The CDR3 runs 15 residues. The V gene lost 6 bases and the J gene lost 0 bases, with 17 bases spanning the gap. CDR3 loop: CSAIRVDTYQETQYF. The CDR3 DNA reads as TGCAGTGCAATTCGCGTTGATACGTACCAAGAGACCCAGTACTTC.

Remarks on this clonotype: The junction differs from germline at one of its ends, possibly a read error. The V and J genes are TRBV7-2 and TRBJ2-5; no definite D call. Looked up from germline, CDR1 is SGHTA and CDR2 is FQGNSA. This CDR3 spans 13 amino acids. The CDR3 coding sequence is TGTGCCAGCAGCTTAAGCAAGCAAGAGACCCAGCACTTC. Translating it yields CASSLSKQETQHF.

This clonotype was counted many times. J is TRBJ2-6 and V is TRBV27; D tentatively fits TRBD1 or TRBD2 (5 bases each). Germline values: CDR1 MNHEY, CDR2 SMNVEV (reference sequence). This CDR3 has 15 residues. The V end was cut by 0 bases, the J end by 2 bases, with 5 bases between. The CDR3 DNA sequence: TGTGCCAGCAGTTTATCGGGGGCTGGGGCCAACGTCCTGACTTTC. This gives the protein CASSLSGAGANVLTF.

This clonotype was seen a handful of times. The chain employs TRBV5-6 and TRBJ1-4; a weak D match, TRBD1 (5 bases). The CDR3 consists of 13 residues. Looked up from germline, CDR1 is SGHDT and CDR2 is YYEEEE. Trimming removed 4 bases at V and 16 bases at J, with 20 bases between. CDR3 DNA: TGTGCCAGCAGCAAGGGGTCCGGGTTGGACCAGTTTTTT. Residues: CASSKGSGLDQFF.

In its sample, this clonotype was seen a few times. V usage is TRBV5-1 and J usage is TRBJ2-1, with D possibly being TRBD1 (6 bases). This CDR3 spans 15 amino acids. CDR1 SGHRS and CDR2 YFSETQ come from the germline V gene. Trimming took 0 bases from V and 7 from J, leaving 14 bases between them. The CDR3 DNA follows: TGCGCCAGCAGCTTGGGACAGGTGGGCTCGAATGAGCAGTTCTTC. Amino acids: CASSLGQVGSNEQFF.

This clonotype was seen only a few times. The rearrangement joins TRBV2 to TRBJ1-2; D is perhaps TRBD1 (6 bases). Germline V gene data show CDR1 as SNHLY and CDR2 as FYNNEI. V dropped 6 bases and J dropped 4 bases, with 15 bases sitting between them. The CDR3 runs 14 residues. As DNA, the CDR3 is TGTGCCAGCAGCGTTGAGCAGGGGAGCTATGGCTACACCTTC. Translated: CASSVEQGSYGYTF.

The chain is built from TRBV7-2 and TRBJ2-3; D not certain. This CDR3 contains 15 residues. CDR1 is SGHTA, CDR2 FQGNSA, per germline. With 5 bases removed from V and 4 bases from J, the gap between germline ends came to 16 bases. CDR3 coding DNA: TGTGCCAGCAGCAACCGGGCCCAAGTCGCAGATACGCAGTATTTT. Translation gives CASSNRAQVADTQYF.

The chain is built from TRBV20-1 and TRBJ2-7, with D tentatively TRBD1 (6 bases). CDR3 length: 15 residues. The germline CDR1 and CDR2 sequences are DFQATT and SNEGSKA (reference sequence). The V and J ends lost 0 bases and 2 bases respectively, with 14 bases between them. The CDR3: CSARDVRGTTYEQYF. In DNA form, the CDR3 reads TGCAGTGCTAGAGATGTCAGGGGTACGACCTACGAGCAGTACTTC.

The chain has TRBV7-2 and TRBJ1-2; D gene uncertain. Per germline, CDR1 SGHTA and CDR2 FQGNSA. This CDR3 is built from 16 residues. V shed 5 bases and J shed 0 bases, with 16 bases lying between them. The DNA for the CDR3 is TGTGCCAGCAGCCAGACGGAGGGTACCCCTAACTATGGCTACACCTTC. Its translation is CASSQTEGTPNYGYTF.

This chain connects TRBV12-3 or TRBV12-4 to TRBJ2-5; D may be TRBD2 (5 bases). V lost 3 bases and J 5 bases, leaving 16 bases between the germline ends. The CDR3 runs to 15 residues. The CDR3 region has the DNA TGTGCCAGCAGTTTCGGGGTGCCCGGCGTGGAGACCCAGTACTTC. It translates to CASSFGVPGVETQYF.

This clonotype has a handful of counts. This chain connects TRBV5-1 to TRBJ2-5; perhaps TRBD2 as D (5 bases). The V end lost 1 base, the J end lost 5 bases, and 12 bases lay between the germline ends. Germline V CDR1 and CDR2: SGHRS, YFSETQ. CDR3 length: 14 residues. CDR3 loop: CASSLFGGRETQYF. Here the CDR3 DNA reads TGCGCCAGCAGCTTGTTCGGAGGTCGTGAGACCCAGTACTTC.

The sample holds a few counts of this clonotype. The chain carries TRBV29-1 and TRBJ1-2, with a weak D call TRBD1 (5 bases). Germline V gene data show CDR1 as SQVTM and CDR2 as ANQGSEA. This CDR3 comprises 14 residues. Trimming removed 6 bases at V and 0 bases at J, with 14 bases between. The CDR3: CSVGPGITNYGYTF. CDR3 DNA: TGCAGCGTAGGCCCAGGGATCACTAACTATGGCTACACCTTC.

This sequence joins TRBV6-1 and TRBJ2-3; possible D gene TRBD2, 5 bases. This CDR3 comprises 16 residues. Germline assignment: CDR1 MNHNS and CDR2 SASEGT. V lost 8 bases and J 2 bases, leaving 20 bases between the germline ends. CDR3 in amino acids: CASRGRASPLTDTQYF. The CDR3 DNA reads TGTGCCAGCCGAGGAAGGGCTAGCCCGCTCACAGATACGCAGTATTTT.

The DNA of the CDR3 is TGTGCCATCAGTGATGTGTTAGCGGGGGCCTCGAACACCGGGGAGCTGTTTTTT. Protein: CAISDVLAGASNTGELFF. V gene TRBV10-3 combines with J gene TRBJ2-2, with 9 bases identical to TRBD2. Germline loops: CDR1 ENHRY, CDR2 SYGVKD. Trimming removed 3 bases from V and 0 bases from J; junction bases left unmatched: 8. The CDR3 is 18 amino acids.

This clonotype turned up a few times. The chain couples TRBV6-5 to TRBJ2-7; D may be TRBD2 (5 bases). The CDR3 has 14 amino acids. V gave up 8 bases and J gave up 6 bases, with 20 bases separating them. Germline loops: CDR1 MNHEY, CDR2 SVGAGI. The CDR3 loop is CASGTTIPIGEQYF. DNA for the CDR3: TGTGCCAGCGGTACGACTATTCCTATCGGCGAGCAGTACTTC.

The DNA of the CDR3 is TGCGCCAGCAGCCGGAGAACGGGAGCCGACGCCCCTGAAGCTTTCTTT. The encoded protein is CASSRRTGADAPEAFF. The J gene is TRBJ1-1, the V gene TRBV4-1; D gene unclear. The CDR3 runs to 16 residues. Trimming shortened V by 4 bases and J by 6 bases, and 21 bases separated the two germline ends. Germline CDR1 and CDR2: MGHRA and YSYEKL.

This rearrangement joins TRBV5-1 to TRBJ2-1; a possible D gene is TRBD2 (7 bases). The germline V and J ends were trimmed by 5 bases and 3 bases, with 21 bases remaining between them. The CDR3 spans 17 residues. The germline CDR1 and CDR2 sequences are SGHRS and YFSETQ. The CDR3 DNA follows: TGCGCCAGCAGACGTAGGGGGGGGGCGGTTGGCTACAATGAGCAGTTCTTC. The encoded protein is CASRRRGGAVGYNEQFF.

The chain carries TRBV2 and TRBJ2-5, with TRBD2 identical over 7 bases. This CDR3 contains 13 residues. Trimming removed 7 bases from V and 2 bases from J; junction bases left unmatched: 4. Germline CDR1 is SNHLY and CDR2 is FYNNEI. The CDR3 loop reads CASMGGRQETQYF. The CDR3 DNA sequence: TGTGCCAGCATGGGGGGGAGACAAGAGACCCAGTACTTC.

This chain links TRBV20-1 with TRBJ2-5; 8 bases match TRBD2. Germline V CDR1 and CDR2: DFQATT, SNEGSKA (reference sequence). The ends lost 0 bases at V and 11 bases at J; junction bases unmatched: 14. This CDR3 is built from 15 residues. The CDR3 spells CSARDLRGGLEAQYF. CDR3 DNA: TGCAGTGCTAGAGATCTTCGGGGGGGCCTAGAGGCTCAGTACTTC.

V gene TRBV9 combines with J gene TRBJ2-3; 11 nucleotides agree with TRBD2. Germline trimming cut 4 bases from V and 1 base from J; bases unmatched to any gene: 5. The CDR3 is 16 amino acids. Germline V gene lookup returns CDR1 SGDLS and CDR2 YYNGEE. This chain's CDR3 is CASSQIAGGGTDTQYF. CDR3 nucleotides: TGTGCCAGCAGCCAGATAGCGGGAGGGGGCACAGATACGCAGTATTTT.

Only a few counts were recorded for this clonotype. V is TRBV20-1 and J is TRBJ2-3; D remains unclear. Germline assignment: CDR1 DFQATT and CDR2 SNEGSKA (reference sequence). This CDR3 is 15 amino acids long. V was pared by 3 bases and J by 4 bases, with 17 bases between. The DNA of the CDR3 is TGCAGTGCTAGTAAATTCACAGAGTCCCCAGATACGCAGTATTTT. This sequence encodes CSASKFTESPDTQYF.